Listed below are T cell receptor beta chains from one sample, sequenced in a study of T cell responses to AZD1222 COVID-19 vaccine. Profiled with immunoSEQ multiplex PCR; TCRdb holds only in-frame clones, not every one. The data contain 150,000 to 200,000 clones, 90% to 95% of them seen just once; the ten biggest clones take up around 0.96%. The specimen comprised peripheral blood, sampled on day 0 of AZD1222 vaccination. Receptors were obtained from an adult in good health. The CDR3 runs from the conserved cysteine through the conserved F or W.

cdr3_length | j_call | v_call | cdr3_aa
15 | TRBJ1-2 | TRBV6-5 | CASTILGGEVYGYTF
13 | TRBJ1-5 | TRBV19 | CASEDRAGQPQHF
14 | TRBJ1-2 | TRBV15 | CATSERDRGYGYTF
12 | TRBJ2-3 | TRBV2 | CASSQGKDTQYF
14 | TRBJ1-1 | TRBV5-4 | CASSAGLQNTEAFF
15 | TRBJ1-4 | TRBV11-2 | CASSLMPLTNEKLFF
17 | TRBJ2-5 | TRBV5-1 | CASSLDFSGPAQETQYF
12 | TRBJ2-3 | TRBV6-4 | CASTGIADTQYF
14 | TRBJ2-5 | TRBV10-1 | CASSDSTGIETQYF
15 | TRBJ1-2 | TRBV5-4 | CASSSGTVGNYVYTF
13 | TRBJ1-4 | TRBV7-9 | CASDPQGNEKLFF
14 | TRBJ2-1 | TRBV6-4 | CASRQQSSYNEQFF
14 | TRBJ2-5 | TRBV28 | CASSLTGGQETQYF
14 | TRBJ1-2 | TRBV6-5 | CASSPDRLGGGYTF